One T cell receptor (beta chain) is described in this entry. The source of the sample is a study of blood T cell repertoires in COVID-19. Two negative PCRs, clearance, or symptom resolution were required of recovered Cohort 3 donors. Sequencing used immunoSEQ multiplex PCR; TCRdb keeps in-frame clones, though not all of them. The table lists approximately 350,000 clones, over 80% of them singletons. V was pared by 5 bases and J by 11 bases, with 12 bases between. The length of the CDR3 is 12 residues. The germline CDR1 and CDR2 sequences are KGHDR and SFDVKD. This clonotype originated in a woman aged 45 to 65 who had recovered from COVID-19. The material sequenced was PBMCs or T cells enriched from blood (not recorded which). V usage is TRBV24-1 and J usage is TRBJ2-1; the D gene is possibly TRBD2 (5 bases). For the CDR3, the DNA is TGTGCCACCAGTGCGGGGTCGGAGAAGCAGTTCTTC. It yields the protein CATSAGSEKQFF.